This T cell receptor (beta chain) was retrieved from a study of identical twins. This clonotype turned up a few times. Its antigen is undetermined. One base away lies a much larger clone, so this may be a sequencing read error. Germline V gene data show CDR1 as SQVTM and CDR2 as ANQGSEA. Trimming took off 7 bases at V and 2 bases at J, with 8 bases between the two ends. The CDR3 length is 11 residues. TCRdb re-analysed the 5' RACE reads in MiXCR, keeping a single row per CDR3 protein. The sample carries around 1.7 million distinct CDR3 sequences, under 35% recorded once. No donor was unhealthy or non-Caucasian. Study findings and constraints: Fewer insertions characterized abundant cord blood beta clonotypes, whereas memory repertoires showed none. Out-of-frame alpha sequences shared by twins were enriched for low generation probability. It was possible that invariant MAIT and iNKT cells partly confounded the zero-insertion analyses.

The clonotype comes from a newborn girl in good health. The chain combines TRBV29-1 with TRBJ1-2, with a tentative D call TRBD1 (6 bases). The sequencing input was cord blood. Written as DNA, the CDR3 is TGCAGCGATGGGACAAACTATGGCTACACCTTC. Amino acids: CSDGTNYGYTF.